One sample yielded the 20 T cell receptor beta chains listed below, sequenced in a study of blood T cells in healthy people across ages. Together with a sample-barcoded 5' primer, a J-beta primer mix was included in a second PCR lasting about 6 to 11 cycles. TCRdb fed the 5' RACE reads into MiXCR, producing one record per CDR3 protein. The sample holds 750,000 to 950,000 distinct CDR3 sequences; around 25% are singletons and the top ten take roughly 3.1%. This sample also belongs to another study, concerning T cells of mothers and their children.

Sample: blood. The receptors were sampled from a boy between 10 and 17 years old in good health.

The J gene is TRBJ2-7, the V gene TRBV13, with 7 bases identical to TRBD1. The tail of the sequence fits TRBJ2-1 better, so the J call may be wrong. CDR3 length equals 14 residues. Germline V lookup: CDR1 PRHDT, CDR2 FYEKMQ (reference sequence). CDR3 amino acids: CASSRGTDYNEQFF. Here the CDR3 DNA reads TGTGCCAGCAGCCGTGGGACAGACTACAATGAGCAGTTCTTC.

This chain links TRBV5-1 with TRBJ2-2; D is undetermined. Germline CDR1 reads SGHRS; CDR2 reads YFSETQ. This CDR3 is built from 14 residues. V was shortened by 0 bases and J by 1 base, with 4 bases between the two germline ends. The CDR3 DNA follows: TGCGCCAGCAGCTTGGACAAGAACACCGGGGAGCTGTTTTTT. Translation: CASSLDKNTGELFF.

This clonotype appeared a few times. This chain connects TRBV12-3 or TRBV12-4 to TRBJ2-5; perhaps TRBD1 as D (6 bases). The CDR3 consists of 14 residues. The V end was cut by 3 bases, the J end by 3 bases, with 11 bases between. In DNA, the CDR3 is TGTGCCAGCAGTTTTAGGGGGAAGGAAGAGACCCAGTACTTC. Translated: CASSFRGKEETQYF.

This chain uses TRBV29-1 with TRBJ2-5; 8 bases line up with TRBD2. Germline CDR1 and CDR2: SQVTM and ANQGSEA. The CDR3 spans 14 residues. The ends lost 7 bases at V and 5 bases at J; junction bases unmatched: 12. The CDR3 DNA follows: TGCAGCGCCCGGGGGGGCAGGGTAGGCGAGACCCAGTACTTC. Its translation is CSARGGRVGETQYF.

This clonotype was seen ten or more times. V is TRBV20-1 and J is TRBJ2-1, with 7 bases that match TRBD1. CDR1 and CDR2 from the germline V gene are DFQATT and SNEGSKA (reference sequence). After removal of 0 bases from V and 7 bases from J, the junction contained 9 bases not matched to a gene. This CDR3 region has 15 residues. The CDR3 sequence: CSAREPRGLTNEQFF. In DNA, the CDR3 is TGCAGTGCTAGAGAACCCAGGGGGTTAACGAATGAGCAGTTCTTC.

Written as DNA, the CDR3 is TGCGCCAGCAGCCAAGAATGGCTAGTCGAAGCCGAGCAGTACTTC. Protein: CASSQEWLVEAEQYF. V is TRBV4-1 and J is TRBJ2-7; the D is unclear. The CDR3 is 15 residues long. Germline values: CDR1 MGHRA, CDR2 YSYEKL. The V end lost 0 bases, the J end lost 6 bases, and 15 bases lay between the germline ends.

This clonotype was observed a few times. CDR3 in DNA: TGTGCCAGCAGCCAAGAAGGACTAGCGGGGGGGCATGTGGAGACCCAGTACTTC. Translated, it gives CASSQEGLAGGHVETQYF. V gene TRBV4-2 combines with J gene TRBJ2-5, with 15 bases identical to TRBD2. The J segment lost 5 bases and the V segment lost 0 bases, leaving 7 bases of the junction unmatched. Per the germline V gene, CDR1 is LGHNA and CDR2 is YNFKEQ. This CDR3 region has 18 residues.

This chain connects TRBV2 to TRBJ1-5; the D gene is possibly TRBD1 (5 bases). V was clipped by 6 bases and J by 6 bases, with 15 bases between them. This CDR3 is built from 14 residues. The V gene's germline CDR1 is SNHLY and CDR2 FYNNEI. The CDR3 nucleotides are TGTGCCAGCAGCGGGACTACCCCCAGTCAGCCCCAGCATTTT. Amino acid sequence: CASSGTTPSQPQHF.

This clonotype appeared a few times. This chain joins TRBV6-1 and TRBJ1-5; 10 bases are shared with TRBD1. The CDR3 covers 16 residues. Germline V gene lookup returns CDR1 MNHNS and CDR2 SASEGT. The ends lost 0 bases at V and 5 bases at J; junction bases unmatched: 4. The CDR3 sequence is CASSEAGQGFDQPQHF. In DNA form, the CDR3 reads TGTGCCAGCAGTGAAGCGGGACAGGGGTTCGATCAGCCCCAGCATTTT.

This clonotype has only a few counts. The J gene is TRBJ2-5, the V gene TRBV21-1; the D call in the table, TRBD2, was not verified against the DNA. The DNA end is a closer match to TRBJ2-1, so the J assignment may be wrong. TRBV21-1 is assigned pseudogene status. CDR3 size: 16 residues. The DNA of the CDR3 is TGTGCCAGCAGCACTTCCGGGACTAGCGGTTACAATGAGCAGTTCTTC. Protein: CASSTSGTSGYNEQFF.

The chain combines TRBV12-3 or TRBV12-4 with TRBJ2-5; 7 bases are a match to TRBD2. The end of the DNA fits TRBJ2-7 better, so the J call may be wrong. This CDR3 has 14 residues. In nucleotides, the CDR3 is TGTGCCAGCAGTCCGTGGGGACTATTGTACGAGCAGTACTTC. Its translation: CASSPWGLLYEQYF.

This clonotype has a handful of counts. The rearrangement links TRBV12-3 or TRBV12-4 to TRBJ1-1; D not resolved. V was pared by 3 bases and J by 3 bases, with 14 bases between. The CDR3 totals 15 residues. This CDR3 is CASSLRTQSDTEAFF. Here the CDR3 DNA reads TGTGCCAGCAGTTTGAGAACCCAGTCGGACACTGAAGCTTTCTTT.

The sample holds a few counts of this clonotype. The chain has TRBV10-3 and TRBJ2-2; TRBD2 is a possible D gene (5 bases). The V and J ends lost 6 bases and 4 bases respectively, with 9 bases between them. Germline values: CDR1 ENHRY, CDR2 SYGVKD. The length of the CDR3 is 13 residues. CDR3 sequence: CAISAAGTGELFF. CDR3 bases: TGTGCCATCAGCGCCGCGGGCACCGGGGAGCTGTTTTTT.

This rearrangement joins TRBV11-2 to TRBJ1-4; 9 nucleotides match TRBD1. CDR1 and CDR2 (germline): SGHAT, FQNNGV. The length of the CDR3 is 15 residues. The J segment lost 4 bases and the V segment lost 6 bases, leaving 6 bases of the junction unmatched. The CDR3 reads CASRNRDRVNEKLFF. DNA of the CDR3: TGTGCCAGCAGAAACCGGGACAGGGTTAATGAAAAACTGTTTTTT.

A few counts support this clonotype. The chain links TRBV7-3 to TRBJ2-1; 9 bases agree with TRBD2. Germline V gene sequence: CDR1 SGHTA, CDR2 FQGTGA. V gave up 2 bases and J gave up 4 bases; unmatched junction bases: 9. This CDR3 spans 17 amino acids. The CDR3 DNA reads TGTGCCAGCAGCTTAGAGGGCGGGGGGGCCCCATACAATGAGCAGTTCTTC. Translated: CASSLEGGGAPYNEQFF.

The J gene is TRBJ2-3, the V gene TRBV7-9; possible D gene TRBD1, 5 bases. CDR1 is SEHNR, CDR2 FQNEAQ, per germline (reference sequence). The ends were cut back, 2 bases at V and 5 bases at J, with 11 bases in the middle. The CDR3 length is 14 residues. CDR3 nucleotides: TGTGCCAGCAGCTTATCGACCCAGGGAGATACGCAGTATTTT. Protein product: CASSLSTQGDTQYF.

The CDR3 region has the DNA TGCGCCAGCAGCCCCCCGGGACAGAGAGTCTACGAGCAGTACTTC. This sequence encodes CASSPPGQRVYEQYF. The chain recombines TRBV5-1 with TRBJ2-7; 7 positions match TRBD1. The CDR3 length is 15 residues. CDR1 and CDR2 (germline): SGHRS, YFSETQ. V was pared by 4 bases and J by 3 bases, with 10 bases of the junction left unmatched.

The chain joins TRBV6-2 or TRBV6-3 to TRBJ2-5; D unclear. Trimming shortened V by 2 bases and J by 1 base, and 14 bases separated the two germline ends. The germline CDR1 and CDR2 sequences are MNHEY and SVGEGT. This CDR3 is built from 16 residues. In DNA form, the CDR3 reads TGTGCCAGCAGTTACCGACCCCTACCGATCCAAGAGACCCAGTACTTC. Amino acids: CASSYRPLPIQETQYF.

This clonotype has only a few counts. The rearrangement joins TRBV20-1 to TRBJ2-4; D gene unclear. V was trimmed by 1 base and J by 0 bases, leaving 4 bases between them. Looked up from germline, CDR1 is DFQATT and CDR2 is SNEGSKA (reference sequence). This CDR3 has 13 residues. The CDR3 is CSARAEAKNIQYF. The CDR3 coding sequence is TGCAGTGCTAGAGCGGAAGCCAAAAACATTCAGTACTTC.

The rearrangement joins TRBV12-3 or TRBV12-4 to TRBJ1-1; a possible D gene is TRBD1 (5 bases). V was cut by 6 bases and J by 1 base, with 15 bases left in between. This CDR3 contains 15 residues. The CDR3 DNA reads TGTGCCAGCAGCCCCGGAAGGGGAGGGAACACTGAAGCTTTCTTT. This sequence encodes CASSPGRGGNTEAFF.